Reported below is one T cell receptor (beta chain). Its antigen is still unknown. No qualities accompany the bases; no much larger clone lies one base away. TCRbeta CDR3 regions were amplified from genomic DNA by means of the immunoSEQ Assay, a bias-controlled multiplex PCR. On the study's bioinformatics: The number of nucleated cells in each sample was estimated from the amplification of reference gene primers within the assay. To quantify the absolute abundance of each unique TCRbeta CDR3 rearrangement, sequence reads were collapsed and filtered. For each sample, productive Simpson clonality was calculated by taking the square root of Simpson's diversity index across productive rearrangements. This is the immuneACCESS table as TCRdb keeps it, with only in-frame sequences that have V and J called. A part of the clones is gone; compared with another copy, unresolved V genes explain less than half, and the rest is unexplained. Clonal size and the V and J genes are those of that table, whereas D and trimming came from the DNA. Present in this sample are roughly 300,000 clones, 84% of which were seen just once. The ten biggest clones cover more than 1.2% of the sample.

Taken from the germline V gene, the CDR1 and CDR2 loops are SGHVS and FQNEAQ. Including the terminal cysteine and phenylalanine, the CDR3 comprises 11 residues. CDR3 DNA only is kept here, 33 bases in frame from base 1. V is cut by 3 bases and J by 11 bases, and the space between the germline ends is 10 bases. This record comes from a study of blood T cell repertoires in COVID-19 (dated by TCRdb to the early 2020s). At the level of the whole study: Collaborator samples came from the United States, Italy and Spain and covered acute and convalescent phases of COVID-19. The repertoires were made available in a free public database intended to serve as a resource for research on the immune response to SARS-CoV-2. The sample metadata nearly always contained a de-identified subject ID, COVID-19 status, age in years and sex. Where HLA class I and class II types were available, the types were taken from metadata supplied by the sample provider, not from assay-based typing. The dataset comprised deeply sampled blood TCRbeta repertoires from subjects exposed to, actively infected with, or recovered from COVID-19. The samples were drawn from the first 160 participants of the ongoing ImmuneRACE study and from some 1,300 subjects provided by 6 global collaborators. The material from the prospective study consisted of cDNA or gDNA derived from T cells, B-cell-depleted T cells, or PBMCs.

One collaborating source in Seattle enrolled patients during active infection and followed them longitudinally through the course of disease. Whole blood was collected in K2EDTA tubes by collaborating institutions according to the institutions' own protocols. For TCRbeta analysis, collaborators shipped samples as frozen whole blood, isolated PBMCs, or DNA extracted from either of those sample types. What the study reported, not specific to this receptor: The quantity of clinical and demographic metadata differed by source and by participant and was supplied without curation.

Recombination joined TRBV7-8 with TRBJ1-1; the D gene identity is not certain. The sequence came from a human donor with COVID-19, enrolled during active disease. The donor label of this sample is uncertain. Sequences were obtained from peripheral blood. DNA sequence: TGTGCCAGCAGCTTGGAGGAACAGGCTTTCTTT. It specifies CASSLEEQAFF.